These 3 T cell receptor beta chains share one sample of origin, sequenced in a study of graft-versus-host responses after intestinal transplantation. No antigen is known for these receptors. Repertoires were generated with immunoSEQ multiplex PCR, while TCRdb's copy carries only in-frame clones and drops some. The table lists over 80,000 clones, less than 95% of them singletons. This sample comprised unstimulated CD8+ T cells sorted from spleen or lymph node cells, obtained before transplant. The receptors were sampled from a human donor who was the organ donor for an intestinal transplant.

Here the CDR3 reads CASSLERAGSYNEQFF. The CDR3 DNA reads TGTGCCAGCTCACTGGAGCGGGCGGGCTCCTACAATGAGCAGTTCTTC. The chain joins TRBV18 to TRBJ2-1; possibly TRBD2 for D (6 bases). Trimming removed 4 bases from V and 0 bases from J, with 13 bases in between. Germline CDR1 KGHSH, CDR2 LQKENI. The CDR3 consists of 16 residues.

The chain links TRBV9 to TRBJ2-5; TRBD2 aligns across 9 bases. The ends lost 4 bases at V and 4 bases at J; junction bases unmatched: 14. This CDR3 is 17 amino acids long. Germline CDR1 and CDR2: SGDLS and YYNGEE. This CDR3 reads CASSTPNSGGPGETQYF. The CDR3 nucleotides read TGTGCCAGCAGCACTCCTAATAGCGGGGGACCCGGAGAGACCCAGTACTTC.

V is TRBV27 and J is TRBJ2-7; 9 positions match TRBD2. The CDR3 spans 16 residues. J gave up 0 bases and V 6 bases, and 9 bases lay outside the gene matches. The germline V gene has CDR1 MNHEY and CDR2 SMNVEV (reference sequence). CDR3: CASSPLAGPSSYEQYF. The CDR3 region has the DNA TGTGCCAGCAGCCCTCTAGCGGGGCCCAGCTCCTACGAGCAGTACTTC.